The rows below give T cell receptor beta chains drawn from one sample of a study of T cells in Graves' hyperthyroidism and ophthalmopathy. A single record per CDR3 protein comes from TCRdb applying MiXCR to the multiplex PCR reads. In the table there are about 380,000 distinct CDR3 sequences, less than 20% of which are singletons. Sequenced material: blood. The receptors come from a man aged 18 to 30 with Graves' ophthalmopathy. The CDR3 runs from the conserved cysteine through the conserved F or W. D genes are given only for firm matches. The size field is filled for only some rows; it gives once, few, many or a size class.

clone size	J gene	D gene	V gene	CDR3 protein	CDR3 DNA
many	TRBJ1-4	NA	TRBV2	CASRVSWSEKLFF	TGTGCCAGCAGGGTATCCTGGAGTGAAAAACTGTTTTTT
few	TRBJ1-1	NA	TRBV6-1	CATIRGPYPTKAFF	TGTGCCACCATCCGGGGCCCCTATCCCACTAAAGCTTTCTTT
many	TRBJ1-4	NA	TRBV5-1	CASSWAGQGATNEKLFF	TGCGCCAGCAGCTGGGCCGGGCAGGGAGCAACTAATGAAAAACTGTTTTTT
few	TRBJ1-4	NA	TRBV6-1	CASSEGLATNEKLFF	TGTGCCAGCAGTGAGGGGCTTGCAACTAATGAAAAACTGTTTTTT
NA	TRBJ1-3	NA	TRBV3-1	CASSLQGSRNTIYF	TGTGCCAGCAGCCTACAGGGTTCTAGAAACACCATATATTTT
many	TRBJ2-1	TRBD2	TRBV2	CASSERLLGRGAGGEQFF	TGTGCCAGCAGTGAAAGGCTACTCGGGCGGGGGGCCGGAGGGGAGCAGTTCTTC
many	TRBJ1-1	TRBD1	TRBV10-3	CASRDRDTGTEAFF	TGTGCCAGCCGGGACAGGGACACAGGCACTGAAGCTTTCTTT
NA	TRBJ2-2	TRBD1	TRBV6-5	CASSYVRGLTGELFF	TGTGCCAGCAGTTACGTCAGGGGGCTTACCGGGGAGCTGTTTTTT
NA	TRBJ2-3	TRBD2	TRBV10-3	CAISETLTSGSTDTQYF	TGTGCCATCAGTGAAACCCTCACTAGCGGGAGCACAGATACGCAGTATTTT
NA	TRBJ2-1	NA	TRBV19	CASSIGTYNEQFF	TGTGCCAGTAGTATAGGCACATACAATGAGCAGTTCTTC
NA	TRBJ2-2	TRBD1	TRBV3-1	CASSLPTGSVPGELLF	TGTGCCAGCAGCCTTCCGACAGGGTCGGTGCCTGGGGAGCTGCTTTTT
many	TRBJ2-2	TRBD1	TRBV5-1	CASSSTGGVFTGELFF	TGCGCCAGCAGCTCAACAGGGGGCGTCTTCACCGGGGAGCTGTTTTTT
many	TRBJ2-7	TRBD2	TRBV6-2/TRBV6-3	CASSYRGLAGEQYF	TGTGCCAGCAGTTATAGAGGACTAGCTGGCGAGCAGTACTTC
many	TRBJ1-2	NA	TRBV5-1	CASSLLGLDYGYTF	TGCGCCAGCAGCCTGCTTGGGTTGGACTATGGCTACACCTTC